The present T cell receptor beta chain was sequenced within a study of OX40 agonist ivuxolimab in advanced cancers. Across the study: Hepatocellular carcinoma, melanoma, renal cell or head and neck cancer affected the dose-escalation patients. Antecedent anti-PD-1, anti-PD-L1 or anti-CTLA-4 therapy was permissible, with around 40% having received some. The study, taken as a whole, reports: Expanded peripheral T cell antigen specificity was not determined. CD4+ and CD8+ blood T cells expanded clonally by week 6 at 0.1 to 3.0 mg/kg.

The repertoire was sequenced with immunoSEQ multiplex PCR; TCRdb's copy has only in-frame clones and lacks some. The top ten clones hold about 1.5% of a sample with about 100,000 clones, about 87% of them seen once. To note about this clone: Antigen specificity is unknown.

V shed 4 bases and J 0 bases; nucleotides not matched to a gene: 0. Germline CDR1 reads KGHSH; CDR2 reads LQKENI. The CDR3 runs 14 residues. The sequence derives from an adult with an advanced solid tumor such as melanoma, head and neck, liver or kidney cancer. The sequences come from CD4+ or CD8+ T cells sorted from blood, collected in a trial of the OX40 agonist ivuxolimab. The V gene is TRBV18, the J gene TRBJ1-1; TRBD1 agrees at 9 bases. CDR3: CASSRDRVNTEAFF. For the CDR3, the DNA is TGTGCCAGCTCACGGGACAGGGTGAACACTGAAGCTTTCTTT.